Presented here are 20 T cell receptor beta chains from one specimen sequenced in a study of blood T cell repertoires in COVID-19. Measured with immunoSEQ multiplex PCR; TCRdb has only the in-frame clones, and not every one. There are 200,000 to 250,000 clones in the sample; about 83% occur only once, and 10% to 15% lies in the top ten. The material sequenced was peripheral blood. These receptors were obtained from an elderly man with acute or convalescent COVID-19.

The J gene is TRBJ1-1, the V gene TRBV5-1; TRBD1 agrees at 9 bases. The CDR3 consists of 15 residues. CDR1 and CDR2 (germline): SGHRS, YFSETQ. J lost 1 base, V lost 5 bases, and 6 bases had no gene match. CDR3: CASSAQGAPNTEAFF. DNA of the CDR3: TGCGCCAGCAGTGCACAGGGGGCTCCGAACACTGAAGCTTTCTTT.

V usage is TRBV19 and J usage is TRBJ2-1, with 7 positions matching TRBD1. The CDR3 covers 16 residues. Germline lookup yields CDR1 LNHDA and CDR2 SQIVND (reference sequence). V was clipped by 2 bases and J by 7 bases; unmatched bases: 11. CDR3 DNA: TGTGCCAGTAGTATAAGACAGGGCCGACTGGGGAATGAGCAGTTCTTC. Residues: CASSIRQGRLGNEQFF.

This chain joins TRBV28 and TRBJ2-7; 12 positions match TRBD2. CDR1 and CDR2 (germline): MDHEN, SYDVKM. The ends lost 5 bases at V and 3 bases at J; junction bases unmatched: 5. The CDR3 covers 15 residues. This CDR3 reads CASSRRLAGDYEQYF. CDR3 nucleotide sequence: TGTGCCAGCAGTCGAAGACTAGCGGGGGACTACGAGCAGTACTTC.

CDR3 DNA sequence: TGTGCCAGCAGTGGTCGCTCTGGGGCCAACGTCCTGACTTTC. Amino acids: CASSGRSGANVLTF. The V gene is TRBV2, the J gene TRBJ2-6; D gene uncertain. Germline CDR1 SNHLY, CDR2 FYNNEI. V shed 4 bases and J shed 0 bases, with 4 bases lying between them. This CDR3 has 14 residues.

In this sample, this clone turned up a few times. The J gene is TRBJ1-5, the V gene TRBV28; TRBD1 matches at 7 bases. CDR3 length equals 14 residues. V gave up 4 bases and J gave up 7 bases; unmatched junction bases: 7. Germline CDR1 MDHEN, CDR2 SYDVKM. CDR3 in amino acids: CASSSQGFKQPQHF. DNA of the CDR3: TGTGCCAGCAGTTCACAGGGGTTCAAACAGCCCCAGCATTTT.

This clone appeared a single time. J is TRBJ2-5 and V is TRBV7-9; no definite D call. V was trimmed by 4 bases and J by 4 bases, leaving 4 bases between them. Looked up from germline, CDR1 is SEHNR and CDR2 is FQNEAQ (reference sequence). The CDR3 contains 11 residues. The chain's CDR3 is CASSSRETQYF. The DNA of the CDR3 is TGTGCCAGCAGCTCTAGAGAGACCCAGTACTTC. Filled out from reference TRBV7-9 and TRBJ2-5, the complete variable domain reads DTGVSQNPRHKITKRGQNVTFRCDPISEHNRLYWYRQTLGQGPEFLTYFQNEAQLEKSRLLSDRFSAERPKGSFSTLEIQRTEQGDSAMYLCASSSRETQYFGPGTRLLVL.

This chain links TRBV28 with TRBJ1-1, with D perhaps TRBD1 (5 bases). The CDR3 sequence is 14 residues long. V lost 5 bases, J lost 4 bases, and 14 bases lay in between. Germline V lookup: CDR1 MDHEN, CDR2 SYDVKM. CDR3 in DNA: TGTGCCAGCAGTCGCGGGGGAGGGGCCACTGAAGCTTTCTTT. Translating gives CASSRGGGATEAFF.

The V and J genes are TRBV4-1 and TRBJ2-2; TRBD1 is a possible D gene (5 bases). Germline V CDR1 and CDR2: MGHRA, YSYEKL. V lost 0 bases to trimming and J lost 4 bases, with 12 bases between them. This CDR3 spans 16 amino acids. As DNA, the CDR3 is TGCGCCAGCAGCCAAGATTGGGCAGGGCTCACCGGGGAGCTGTTTTTT. Its translation: CASSQDWAGLTGELFF.

This clone was observed a few times. The chain recombines TRBV2 with TRBJ1-5; 7 nucleotides agree with TRBD1. This CDR3 has 14 residues. CDR1 and CDR2 from the germline V gene are SNHLY and FYNNEI. The V segment lost 6 bases and the J segment 3 bases; nucleotides outside the gene matches: 5. CDR3 nucleotide sequence: TGTGCCAGCAGCCTGACAGGGAACAATCAGCCCCAGCATTTT. Its protein is CASSLTGNNQPQHF. The full variable domain, completed using reference TRBV2 and TRBJ1-5, is EPEVTQTPSHQVTQMGQEVILRCVPISNHLYFYWYRQILGQKVEFLVSFYNNEISEKSEIFDDQFSVERPDGSNFTLKIRSTKLEDSAMYFCASSLTGNNQPQHFGDGTRLSIL.

The rearrangement uses TRBV19 and TRBJ2-7, with D unresolved. The germline CDR1 and CDR2 sequences are LNHDA and SQIVND (reference sequence). The CDR3 has 14 residues. V lost 2 bases and J lost 1, with 9 bases in between. The CDR3 protein is CASSITPDSYEQYF. The CDR3 bases are TGTGCCAGTAGTATAACCCCAGATTCCTACGAGCAGTACTTC.

The rearrangement uses TRBV10-3 and TRBJ1-2; D is perhaps TRBD1 (5 bases). The germline V gene has CDR1 ENHRY and CDR2 SYGVKD. Trimming left V 8 bases short and J 0 bases short, with 16 bases between. This CDR3 has 15 amino acids. The DNA of the CDR3 is TGTGCCATCGATGAGGGCGGGGCCCCTAACTATGGCTACACCTTC. Residues: CAIDEGGAPNYGYTF.

Concerning this clone itself: The same CDR3 arises from other DNA sequences in this sample as well. This chain links TRBV11-2 with TRBJ1-5; D is perhaps TRBD1 (6 bases). The germline CDR1 and CDR2 sequences are SGHAT and FQNNGV. The V and J ends lost 4 bases and 7 bases respectively, with 8 bases between them. The CDR3 has 12 residues. CDR3 DNA: TGTGCCAGCAGCTCACAGGGACAGCCCCAGCATTTT. Its translation is CASSSQGQPQHF.

The chain links TRBV18 to TRBJ1-2; TRBD1 might be the D (5 bases). The V end was cut by 1 base, the J end by 3 bases, with 6 bases between. The CDR3 runs to 13 residues. Germline CDR1 is KGHSH and CDR2 is LQKENI. CDR3 DNA sequence: TGTGCCAGCTCACCACGGGGGGACTATGGCTACACCTTC. Translation: CASSPRGDYGYTF.

The V and J genes are TRBV10-2 and TRBJ1-4; D gene ambiguous. The CDR3 is 12 residues long. Germline V gene lookup returns CDR1 WSHSY and CDR2 SAAADI. V lost 0 bases, J lost 11 bases, and 7 bases lay in between. In nucleotides, the CDR3 is TGCGCCAGCAGTGAGTCGCTTGGCAAACTGTTTTTT. Its translation is CASSESLGKLFF.

The chain carries TRBV12-3 or TRBV12-4 and TRBJ1-2; TRBD1 agrees at 7 bases. This CDR3 contains 13 residues. V lost 6 bases, J lost 6 bases, and 7 bases stayed unmatched. The chain's CDR3 is CASRLTGRNGYTF. The CDR3 DNA reads TGTGCCAGCAGATTGACAGGGAGAAATGGCTACACCTTC.

V and J are TRBV18 and TRBJ2-1; 11 bases align to TRBD2. Germline V gives CDR1 KGHSH, CDR2 LQKENI. The CDR3 consists of 15 residues. V dropped 6 bases and J dropped 5; count of bases not matched to a gene: 6. The CDR3 DNA sequence: TGTGCCAGCTCGTATAGCGGGGGGGCAGACAATGAGCAGTTCTTC. It encodes CASSYSGGADNEQFF.

This clone was recorded only once. The chain is built from TRBV14 and TRBJ2-7, with D possibly matching TRBD1 (5 bases). The CDR3 spans 16 residues. CDR1 and CDR2 (germline): SGHDN, FVKESK. V lost 0 bases and J lost 0, with 12 bases in between. Written as DNA, the CDR3 is TGTGCCAGCAGCCAAGAACCAGGGTTTGGCTCCTACGAGCAGTACTTC. It yields the protein CASSQEPGFGSYEQYF.

Written as DNA, the CDR3 is TGTGCCAGCAGTCCAAGCGGGGGGGCACATACGCAGTATTTT. It yields the protein CASSPSGGAHTQYF. The gene calls are TRBV3-1 (or the pseudogene TRBV3-2) and TRBJ2-3; 10 bases fit TRBD2. The CDR3 loop spans 14 amino acids. The junction had 7 bases not matched to a gene; V was cut back by 6 bases and J by 7 bases. Looked up from germline, CDR1 is LGHDT and CDR2 is YNNKEL (reference sequence).

The gene calls are TRBV7-9 and TRBJ2-7, with D hard to call. CDR1 and CDR2 from the germline V gene are SEHNR and FQNEAQ (reference sequence). The germline V and J ends were trimmed by 1 base and 6 bases, with 13 bases remaining between them. CDR3 length: 14 residues. CDR3 residues: CASSLGQSPGEQYF. Here the CDR3 DNA reads TGTGCCAGCAGCTTAGGCCAGTCCCCTGGCGAGCAGTACTTC. Looking up the rest from reference TRBV7-9 and TRBJ2-7 gives the full variable domain: DTGVSQNPRHKITKRGQNVTFRCDPISEHNRLYWYRQTLGQGPEFLTYFQNEAQLEKSRLLSDRFSAERPKGSFSTLEIQRTEQGDSAMYLCASSLGQSPGEQYFGPGTRLTVT.

This clone turned up a few times. The rearrangement links TRBV5-4 to TRBJ1-3; perhaps TRBD1 as D (6 bases). V shed 1 base and J shed 2 bases, with 7 bases lying between them. Germline V gene sequence: CDR1 SGHNT, CDR2 YYREEE (reference sequence). This CDR3 contains 14 residues. The CDR3 loop reads CASSLSGAGNTIYF. The CDR3 coding sequence is TGTGCCAGCAGCTTGTCAGGGGCTGGAAACACCATATATTTT.